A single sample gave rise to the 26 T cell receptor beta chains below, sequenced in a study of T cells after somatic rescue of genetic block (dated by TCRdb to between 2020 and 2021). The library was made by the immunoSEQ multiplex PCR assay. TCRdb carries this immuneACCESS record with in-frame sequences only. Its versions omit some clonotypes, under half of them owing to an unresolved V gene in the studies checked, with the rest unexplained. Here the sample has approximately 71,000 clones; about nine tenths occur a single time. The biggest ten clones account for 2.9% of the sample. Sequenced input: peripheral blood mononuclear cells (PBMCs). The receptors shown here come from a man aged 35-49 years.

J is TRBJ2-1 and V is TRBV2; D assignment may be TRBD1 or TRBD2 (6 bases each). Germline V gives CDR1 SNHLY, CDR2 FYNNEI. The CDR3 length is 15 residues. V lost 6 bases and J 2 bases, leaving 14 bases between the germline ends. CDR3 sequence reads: CASRDLGGAYNEQFF. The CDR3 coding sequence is TGTGCCAGCAGAGATCTCGGGGGCGCCTACAATGAGCAGTTCTTC.

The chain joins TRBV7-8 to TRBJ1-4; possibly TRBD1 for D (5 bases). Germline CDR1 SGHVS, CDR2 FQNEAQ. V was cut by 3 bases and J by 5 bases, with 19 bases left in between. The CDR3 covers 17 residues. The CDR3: CASSLKNTGRLNEKLFF. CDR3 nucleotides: TGTGCCAGCAGCTTGAAGAACACGGGACGCTTAAATGAAAAACTGTTTTTT. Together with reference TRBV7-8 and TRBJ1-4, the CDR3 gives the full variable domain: GAGVSQSPRYKVAKRGQDVALRCDPISGHVSLFWYQQALGQGPEFLTYFQNEAQLDKSGLPSDRFFAERPEGSVSTLKIQRTQQEDSAVYLCASSLKNTGRLNEKLFFGSGTQLSVL.

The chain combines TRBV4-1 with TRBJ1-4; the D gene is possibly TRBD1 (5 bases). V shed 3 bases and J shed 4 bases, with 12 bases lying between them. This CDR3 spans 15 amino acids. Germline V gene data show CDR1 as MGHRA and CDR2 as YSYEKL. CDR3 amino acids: CASSQPGRNNEKLFF. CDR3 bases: TGCGCCAGCAGCCAGCCGGGACGGAATAATGAAAAACTGTTTTTT.

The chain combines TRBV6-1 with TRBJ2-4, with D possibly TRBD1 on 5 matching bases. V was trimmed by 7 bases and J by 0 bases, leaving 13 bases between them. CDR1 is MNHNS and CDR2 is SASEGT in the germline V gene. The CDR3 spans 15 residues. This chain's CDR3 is CASTRGSLAKNIQYF. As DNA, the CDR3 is TGTGCCAGCACAAGGGGAAGCCTAGCCAAAAACATTCAGTACTTC.

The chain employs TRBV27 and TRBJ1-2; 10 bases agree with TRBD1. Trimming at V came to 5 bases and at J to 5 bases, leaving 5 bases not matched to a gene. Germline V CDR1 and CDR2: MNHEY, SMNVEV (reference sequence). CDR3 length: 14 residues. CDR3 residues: CASSRTGQGYGYTF. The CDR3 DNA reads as TGTGCCAGCAGTAGAACGGGACAGGGGTATGGCTACACCTTC.

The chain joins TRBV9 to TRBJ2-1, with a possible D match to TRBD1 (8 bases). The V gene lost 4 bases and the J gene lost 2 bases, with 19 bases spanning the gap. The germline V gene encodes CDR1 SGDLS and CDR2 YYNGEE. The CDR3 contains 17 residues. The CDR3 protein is CASSPPAQGGAYNEQFF. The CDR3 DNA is TGTGCCAGCAGCCCCCCGGCACAGGGGGGGGCCTACAATGAGCAGTTCTTC.

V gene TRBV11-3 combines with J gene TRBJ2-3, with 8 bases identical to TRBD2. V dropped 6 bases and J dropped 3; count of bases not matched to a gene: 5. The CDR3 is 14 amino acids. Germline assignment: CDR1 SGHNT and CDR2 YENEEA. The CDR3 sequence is CASSIAGGTDTQYF. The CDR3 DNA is TGTGCCAGCAGTATCGCGGGGGGAACAGATACGCAGTATTTT.

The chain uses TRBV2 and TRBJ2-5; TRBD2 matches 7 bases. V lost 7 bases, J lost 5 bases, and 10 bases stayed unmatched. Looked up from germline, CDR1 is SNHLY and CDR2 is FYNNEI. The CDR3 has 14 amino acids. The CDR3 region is CASNREALKETQYF. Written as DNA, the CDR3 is TGTGCCAGCAACCGGGAGGCCCTAAAGGAGACCCAGTACTTC.

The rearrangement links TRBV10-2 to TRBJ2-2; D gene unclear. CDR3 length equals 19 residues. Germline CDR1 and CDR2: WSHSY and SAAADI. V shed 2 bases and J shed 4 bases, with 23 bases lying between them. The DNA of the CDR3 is TGCGCCAGCAGTGAGCCCCGAAGGGCGGTAAATATCGGCACCGGGGAGCTGTTTTTT. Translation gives CASSEPRRAVNIGTGELFF.

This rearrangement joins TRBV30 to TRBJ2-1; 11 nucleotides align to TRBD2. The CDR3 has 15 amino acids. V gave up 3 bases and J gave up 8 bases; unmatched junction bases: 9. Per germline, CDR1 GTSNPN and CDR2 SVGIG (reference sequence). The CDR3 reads CAWRLAGAAGDEQFF. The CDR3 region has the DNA TGTGCCTGGAGACTAGCGGGGGCCGCGGGGGATGAGCAGTTCTTC. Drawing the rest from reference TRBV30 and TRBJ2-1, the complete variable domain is SQTIHQWPATLVQPVGSPLSLECTVEGTSNPNLYWYRQAAGRGLQLLFYSVGIGQISSEVPQNLSASRPQDRQFILSSKKLLLSDSGFYLCAWRLAGAAGDEQFFGPGTRLTVL.

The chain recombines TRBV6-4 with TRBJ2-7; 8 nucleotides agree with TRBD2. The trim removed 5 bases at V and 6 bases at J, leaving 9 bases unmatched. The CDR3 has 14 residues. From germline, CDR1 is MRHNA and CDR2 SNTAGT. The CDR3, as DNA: TGTGCCAGCAGTACGTCCGGGGGGGCGGCCGAGCAGTACTTC. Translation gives CASSTSGGAAEQYF.

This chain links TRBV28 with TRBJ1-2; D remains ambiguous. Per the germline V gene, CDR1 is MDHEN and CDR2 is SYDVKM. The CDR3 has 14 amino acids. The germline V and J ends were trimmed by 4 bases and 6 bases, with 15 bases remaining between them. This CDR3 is CASSSTGSLDGYTF. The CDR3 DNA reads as TGTGCCAGCAGTTCGACGGGAAGCCTCGATGGCTACACCTTC.

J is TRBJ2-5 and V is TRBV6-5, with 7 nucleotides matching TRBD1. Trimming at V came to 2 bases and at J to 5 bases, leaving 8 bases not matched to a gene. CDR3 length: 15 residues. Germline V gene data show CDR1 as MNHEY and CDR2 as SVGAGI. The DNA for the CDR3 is TGTGCCAGCAGTTACAGACAGGGCGGGCGGGAGACCCAGTACTTC. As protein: CASSYRQGGRETQYF.

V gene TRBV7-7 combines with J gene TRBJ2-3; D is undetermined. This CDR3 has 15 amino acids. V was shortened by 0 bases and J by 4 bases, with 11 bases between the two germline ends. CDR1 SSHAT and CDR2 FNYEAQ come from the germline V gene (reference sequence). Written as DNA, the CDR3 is TGTGCCAGCAGCTTAGCGCTGGGCAGTTCAGATACGCAGTATTTT. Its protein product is CASSLALGSSDTQYF.

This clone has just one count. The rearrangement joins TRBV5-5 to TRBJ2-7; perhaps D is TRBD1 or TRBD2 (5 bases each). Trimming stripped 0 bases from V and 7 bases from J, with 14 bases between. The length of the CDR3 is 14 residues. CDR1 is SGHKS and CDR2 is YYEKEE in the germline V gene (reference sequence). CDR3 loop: CASSLAMGVAEQYF. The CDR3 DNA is TGTGCCAGCAGCTTGGCCATGGGGGTCGCTGAGCAGTACTTC.

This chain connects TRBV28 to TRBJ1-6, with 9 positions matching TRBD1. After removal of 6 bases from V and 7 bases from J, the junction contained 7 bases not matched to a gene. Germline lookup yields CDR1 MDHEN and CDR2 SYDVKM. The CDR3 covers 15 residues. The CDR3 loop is CASREGQGGNSPLHF. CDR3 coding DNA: TGTGCCAGCAGAGAGGGACAGGGAGGAAATTCACCCCTCCACTTT.

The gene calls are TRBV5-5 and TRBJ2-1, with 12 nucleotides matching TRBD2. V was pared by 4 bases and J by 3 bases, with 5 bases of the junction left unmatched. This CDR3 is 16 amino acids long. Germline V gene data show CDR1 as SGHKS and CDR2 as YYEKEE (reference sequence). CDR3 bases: TGTGCCAGCAGCGGGGGACTAGCGGGTAACTACAATGAGCAGTTCTTC. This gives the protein CASSGGLAGNYNEQFF.

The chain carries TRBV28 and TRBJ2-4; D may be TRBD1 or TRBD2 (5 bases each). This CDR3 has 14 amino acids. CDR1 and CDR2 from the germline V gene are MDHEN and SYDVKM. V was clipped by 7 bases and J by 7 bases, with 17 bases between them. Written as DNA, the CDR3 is TGTGCCAGCAAGTCGCCCGGGACGGGCAACATTCAGTACTTC. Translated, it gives CASKSPGTGNIQYF.

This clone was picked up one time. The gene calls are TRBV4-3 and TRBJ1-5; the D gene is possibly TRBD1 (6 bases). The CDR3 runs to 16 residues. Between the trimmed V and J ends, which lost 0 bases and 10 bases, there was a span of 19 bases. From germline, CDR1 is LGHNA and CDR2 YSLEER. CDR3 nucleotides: TGCGCCAGCAGCCAAGAGATCCCGCGGGGGGGGACACCCCAGCATTTT. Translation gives CASSQEIPRGGTPQHF.

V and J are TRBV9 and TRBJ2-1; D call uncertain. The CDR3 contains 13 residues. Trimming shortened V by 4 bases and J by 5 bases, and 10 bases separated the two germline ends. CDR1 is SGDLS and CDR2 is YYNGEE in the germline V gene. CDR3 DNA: TGTGCCAGCAGCCTCCGGGTTAACAATGAGCAGTTCTTC. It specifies CASSLRVNNEQFF.

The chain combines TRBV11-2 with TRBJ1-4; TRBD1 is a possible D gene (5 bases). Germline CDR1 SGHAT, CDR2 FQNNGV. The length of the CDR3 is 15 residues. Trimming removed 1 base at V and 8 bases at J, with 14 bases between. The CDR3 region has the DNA TGTGCCAGCAGCTTAGTCGGGCAGGGAGAAGAAAAACTGTTTTTT. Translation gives CASSLVGQGEEKLFF.

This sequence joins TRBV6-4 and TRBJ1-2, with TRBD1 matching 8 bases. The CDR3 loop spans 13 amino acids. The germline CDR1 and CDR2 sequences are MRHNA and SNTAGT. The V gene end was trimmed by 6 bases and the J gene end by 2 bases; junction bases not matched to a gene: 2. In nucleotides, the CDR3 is TGTGCCAGCAGCCGACAGGGGAACTATGGCTACACCTTC. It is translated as CASSRQGNYGYTF.

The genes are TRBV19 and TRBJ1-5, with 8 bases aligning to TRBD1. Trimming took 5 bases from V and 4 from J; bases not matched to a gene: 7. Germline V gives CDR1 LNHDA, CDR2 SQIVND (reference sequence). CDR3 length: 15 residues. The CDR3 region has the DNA TGTGCCAGTAGTCGAACAGGGGGTTTGAATCAGCCCCAGCATTTT. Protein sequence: CASSRTGGLNQPQHF.

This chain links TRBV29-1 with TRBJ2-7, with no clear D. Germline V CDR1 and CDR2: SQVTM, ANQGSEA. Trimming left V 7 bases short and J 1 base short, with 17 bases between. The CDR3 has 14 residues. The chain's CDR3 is CSARVGLESYEQYF. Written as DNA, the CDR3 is TGCAGCGCGAGAGTAGGCCTTGAGTCCTACGAGCAGTACTTC.

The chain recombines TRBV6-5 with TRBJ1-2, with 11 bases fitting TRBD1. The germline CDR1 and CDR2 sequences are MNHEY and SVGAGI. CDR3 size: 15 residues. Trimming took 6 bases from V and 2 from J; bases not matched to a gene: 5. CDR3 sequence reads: CASRRTGGTNYGYTF. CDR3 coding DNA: TGTGCCAGCAGAAGGACAGGGGGCACGAACTATGGCTACACCTTC.

In DNA, the CDR3 is TGTGCCAGCAGTGAATGGACAGGGGGCACAGATACGCAGTATTTT. This gives the protein CASSEWTGGTDTQYF. The chain links TRBV25-1 to TRBJ2-3; the match to TRBD1 covers 9 bases. Per germline, CDR1 MGHDK and CDR2 SYGVNS. J was trimmed by 1 base and V by 1 base; bases with no gene match: 0. The CDR3 runs 15 residues. The entire variable domain, with the rest obtained from reference TRBV25-1 and TRBJ2-3, is as follows: EADIYQTPRYLVIGTGKKITLECSQTMGHDKMYWYQQDPGMELHLIHYSYGVNSTEKGDLSSESTVSRIRTEHFPLTLESARPSHTSQYLCASSEWTGGTDTQYFGPGTRLTVL.